These T cell receptor beta chains were read from a single sample in a study of cytomegalovirus exposure and HLA in healthy donors. Repertoires were generated with immunoSEQ multiplex PCR, while TCRdb's copy carries only in-frame clones and drops some. The table has approximately 230,000 clones, roughly 87% seen once. Sequenced material: PBMCs. The receptors shown here come from a man between 18 and 35 years old in good health and CMV-seropositive. CDR3s include the opening cysteine and the closing phenylalanine or tryptophan. A D gene is named only where the DNA matches it firmly. Clone size is shown for a subset of rows, as once, few, many or a class of expanded clone.

v_gene	j_gene	abundance	d_gene	CDR3nt	CDR3aa
TRBV11-2	TRBJ2-7	.	TRBD2	TGTGCCAGCAGCTCCTATAGCGGGCCGGCCTCCGAGCAGTACTTC	CASSSYSGPASEQYF
TRBV7-2	TRBJ2-1	.	TRBD2	TGTGCCAGCAGCATACATACTAGCGGTCCCTACAATGAGCAGTTCTTC	CASSIHTSGPYNEQFF
TRBV6-5	TRBJ2-2	.	.	TGTGCCAGCAGTTCCAGTAAATCGAACACCGGGGAGCTGTTTTTT	CASSSSKSNTGELFF
TRBV4-1	TRBJ2-7	.	TRBD1	TGCGCCAGCAGCCAAGAAAACAGGGGCTCCTACGAGCAGTACTTC	CASSQENRGSYEQYF
TRBV2	TRBJ2-3	.	.	TGTGCCAGCAGTGGATCGGGCGGAGGCACAGATACGCAGTATTTT	CASSGSGGGTDTQYF
TRBV29-1	TRBJ2-7	.	.	TGCAGCGCCTCGTATACCTACGAGCAGTACTTC	CSASYTYEQYF
TRBV7-2	TRBJ1-4	few	.	TGTGCCAGCAGCACCCGGGTCCTCAATGAAAAACTGTTTTTT	CASSTRVLNEKLFF
TRBV4-1	TRBJ2-2	.	.	TGCGCCAGCAGCCCCCTTCCCCCGGCAGGGAGGTCCGGGGAGCTGTTTTTT	CASSPLPPAGRSGELFF
TRBV5-6	TRBJ1-1	.	TRBD1	TGTGCCAGCAGCACCTCGACAGGGCTGTCTGAAGCTTTCTTT	CASSTSTGLSEAFF
TRBV2	TRBJ1-1	.	.	TGTGCCAGGGGGGGACCGAACACTGAAGCTTTCTTT	CARGGPNTEAFF
TRBV6-1	TRBJ1-2	few	.	TGTGCCAGCAGTGAATCGGTAAACTATGGCTACACCTTC	CASSESVNYGYTF
TRBV28	TRBJ2-5	.	.	TGTGCCAGCAGTTTACCGCGACAGACCCAGTACTTC	CASSLPRQTQYF
TRBV18	TRBJ1-2	few	.	TGTGCCAGCTCACAGGGTTCGGATGGCTACACCTTC	CASSQGSDGYTF
TRBV6-5	TRBJ1-2	.	.	TGTGCCAGCAGTTACGTAGATGAGGGTGGCTACACCTTC	CASSYVDEGGYTF
TRBV7-2	TRBJ2-2	.	.	TGTGCCAGCAGCTCAAGGAGCGGAGTGAACACCGGGGAGCTGTTTTTT	CASSSRSGVNTGELFF
TRBV10-3	TRBJ2-7	.	.	TGTGCCGTCGGACGGCGGGACGTCTACGAGCAGTACTTC	CAVGRRDVYEQYF
TRBV7-8	TRBJ2-1	.	TRBD2	TGTGCCAGCAGCTTACCAACAGCGGGAGGGCAAAATGAGCAGTTCTTC	CASSLPTAGGQNEQFF
TRBV15	TRBJ1-2	.	.	TGTGCCACCAGCAGGGACACCGGTAACTATGGCTACACCTTC	CATSRDTGNYGYTF
TRBV6-1	TRBJ2-7	.	.	TGTGCCAGCAGTTGGACGACCGGACCCGAGCAGTACTTC	CASSWTTGPEQYF
TRBV4-2	TRBJ2-7	.	TRBD2	TGTGCCAGCAGCCAAGGACTAGCGGGCTCCTACGAGCAGTACTTC	CASSQGLAGSYEQYF
TRBV5-1	TRBJ2-3	.	.	TGCGCCAGCAGCTTGGTCACAGATACGCAGTATTTT	CASSLVTDTQYF
TRBV6-5	TRBJ2-1	.	TRBD2	TGTGCCAGCAGTTACTCTCGGGAGGACCAATACAATGAGCAGTTCTTC	CASSYSREDQYNEQFF
TRBV11-2	TRBJ2-2	.	.	TGTGCCAGCAGCTTAATGGCGGCTGGGAACACCGGGGAGCTGTTTTTT	CASSLMAAGNTGELFF
TRBV5-1	TRBJ2-3	.	TRBD2	TGCGCCAGCAGCTTGGCCGGGAGGGTGATGGGAGATACGCAGTATTTT	CASSLAGRVMGDTQYF
TRBV5-6	TRBJ2-7	.	.	TGTGCCAGCAGCGGCAACGGGACGCTCGAGCAGTACTTC	CASSGNGTLEQYF
TRBV10-3	TRBJ2-7	.	.	TGTGCCATCAGTGAGTCGATCGGGATTACAGGTAACCTCTACGAGCAGTACTTC	CAISESIGITGNLYEQYF
TRBV7-2	TRBJ1-2	.	.	TGTGCCAGCAGCCAAACATACCATAACTATGGCTACACCTTC	CASSQTYHNYGYTF
TRBV28	TRBJ1-4	once	.	TGTGCCAGCAGTTTCGGTATGGGGGAAAAACTGTTTTTT	CASSFGMGEKLFF
TRBV27	TRBJ1-2	.	.	TGTGCCAGCAGTTTCGGGGTTGGATATGGCTACACCTTC	CASSFGVGYGYTF
TRBV2	TRBJ1-1	.	TRBD1	TGTGCCCGGAAAGACAGGGGCGTTACTGAAGCTTTCTTT	CARKDRGVTEAFF
TRBV21-1	TRBJ1-5	once	.	TGTGCCAGCAGCAAAGGCCAGAAGTATAGCAATCAGCCCCAGCATTTT	CASSKGQKYSNQPQHF
TRBV6-1	TRBJ1-1	.	.	TGTGCCATCTCACCGTGGGGCTCGAACACTGAAGCTTTCTTT	CAISPWGSNTEAFF
TRBV14	TRBJ2-1	.	.	TGTGCCAGCAGCCCGACAGACTACAATGAGCAGTTCTTC	CASSPTDYNEQFF
TRBV28	TRBJ1-2	.	TRBD1	TGTGCCAGCAGGCCGGGACAGAGACTTTATGGCTACACCTTC	CASRPGQRLYGYTF
TRBV6-1	TRBJ2-3	.	TRBD2	TGTGCCAGCAGTGAAGCAGGGCTAGCGGGAGTTGGGCAGTATTTT	CASSEAGLAGVGQYF
TRBV7-8	TRBJ1-3	.	.	TGTGCCAGCAGCTTACCTGGGGGTTCTGGAAACACCATATATTTT	CASSLPGGSGNTIYF
TRBV6-1	TRBJ2-7	.	.	TGTGCCAGCAGTGTTCGAGGTAGCTCCTACGAGCAGTACTTC	CASSVRGSSYEQYF
TRBV6-5	TRBJ1-1	.	.	TGTGCCAGCGGTCTACAGGCGAACACTGAAGCTTTCTTT	CASGLQANTEAFF
TRBV2	TRBJ1-5	once	.	TGTGCCAGCAGAGGAGATTACAATCAGCCCCAGCATTTT	CASRGDYNQPQHF
TRBV9	TRBJ1-2	.	.	TGTGCCAGCAGCGTGGGCAGGTCCTATGGCTACACCTTC	CASSVGRSYGYTF
TRBV10-3	TRBJ1-2	once	.	TGTGCCATCAGCTTACAGGAGTCCCGGCCCTATGGCTACACCTTC	CAISLQESRPYGYTF
TRBV5-1	TRBJ1-1	.	.	TGCGCCAGCAGCTTGGAAGGGGTCCCGAGGACTGAAGCTTTCTTT	CASSLEGVPRTEAFF
TRBV9	TRBJ1-1	.	.	TGTGCCAGCAGTCTAACACCGACGTCTGAAGCTTTCTTT	CASSLTPTSEAFF
TRBV6-4	TRBJ2-2	few	.	TGTGCCAGTTCCCCGGGGGCGGATACCGGGGAGCTGTTTTTT	CASSPGADTGELFF
TRBV6-4	TRBJ2-3	.	TRBD2	TGTGCCAGCAGACCCAGCGGGAGGACCACAGATACGCAGTATTTT	CASRPSGRTTDTQYF
TRBV4-1	TRBJ1-5	.	TRBD1	TGCGCCAGCAGCCACGGGGACAGGGGTCAGCCCCAGCATTTT	CASSHGDRGQPQHF
TRBV28	TRBJ2-3	.	TRBD2	TGTGCCAGCAGTTTACCGTTAGCGGGAGGGAAGATTACGCAGTATTTT	CASSLPLAGGKITQYF
TRBV27	TRBJ2-1	.	.	TGTGCCAGCAGTCACACTAGGCCCCCGGACAATGAGCAGTTCTTC	CASSHTRPPDNEQFF
TRBV4-1	TRBJ1-2	.	TRBD1	TGCGCCAGCAGCCAAGATAAACAGGGGGACTATGGCTACACCTTC	CASSQDKQGDYGYTF
TRBV14	TRBJ2-1	.	TRBD1	TGTGCCAGCAGCCGCCAGGGGGCGGGATCAGTTGAGCAGTTCTTC	CASSRQGAGSVEQFF
TRBV28	TRBJ1-2	once	.	TGTGCCAGCAGTTTAGAGTCCATCTATGGCTACACCTTC	CASSLESIYGYTF
TRBV11-2	TRBJ2-3	.	.	TGTGCCAGCAGCCTGGGCTGGGTTCGCACAGATACGCAGTATTTT	CASSLGWVRTDTQYF
TRBV9	TRBJ2-3	.	TRBD2	TGTGCCAGCAGCGGCCTGGGCGGGGGTAGCGGGAGGTCAGATACGCAGTATTTT	CASSGLGGGSGRSDTQYF
TRBV5-1	TRBJ1-1	few	.	TGCGCCAGCAGCTTGTTAGGGGAGACTGAAGCTTTCTTT	CASSLLGETEAFF
TRBV5-1	TRBJ2-1	.	TRBD2	TGCGCCAGCAGCCCCTCTAGCGGATTATTGAGTGAGCAGTTCTTC	CASSPSSGLLSEQFF
TRBV29-1	TRBJ2-4	.	.	TGCAGCGCCCGACGGTCCTCTCAAGCCAAAAACATTCAGTACTTC	CSARRSSQAKNIQYF
TRBV27	TRBJ1-4	.	.	TGTGCCAGCAGTTTCTTGTTCGGGTCAGGGGAAAAACTGTTTTTT	CASSFLFGSGEKLFF
TRBV5-1	TRBJ1-2	few	.	TGCGCCAGCAGCTCCCCTAACAGCTATGGCTACACCTTC	CASSSPNSYGYTF